The 6 T cell receptor beta chains below were found in one sample sequenced in a study of blood T cell repertoires in COVID-19. Repertoires were generated with immunoSEQ multiplex PCR, while TCRdb's copy carries only in-frame clones and drops some. The table includes roughly 84,000 clones, less than 80% detected once. The specimen was peripheral blood. The receptors originated from a woman aged 50 to 65 with acute or convalescent COVID-19.

This chain joins TRBV5-1 and TRBJ2-1, with 9 bases matching TRBD1. In germline, CDR1 is SGHRS, CDR2 YFSETQ. This CDR3 has 15 amino acids. V dropped 4 bases and J dropped 3; count of bases not matched to a gene: 5. The CDR3: CASSEGQGGYNEQFF. For the CDR3, the DNA is TGCGCCAGCAGCGAGGGACAGGGTGGCTACAATGAGCAGTTCTTC.

The chain recombines TRBV18 with TRBJ1-1, with D perhaps TRBD1 (5 bases). The V end lost 2 bases, the J end lost 8 bases, and 12 bases lay between the germline ends. This CDR3 comprises 13 residues. CDR1 and CDR2 from the germline V gene are KGHSH and LQKENI. The CDR3 bases are TGTGCCAGCTCACCAGACCCAGCAGGGGAAGCTTTCTTT. This gives the protein CASSPDPAGEAFF.

The rearrangement uses TRBV2 and TRBJ2-4; 9 positions match TRBD1. The CDR3 is made up of 15 amino acids. V shed 5 bases and J 0 bases; nucleotides not matched to a gene: 2. CDR1 and CDR2 from the germline V gene are SNHLY and FYNNEI. The CDR3 DNA reads as TGTGCCAGCAGTACAGGGGGCCTAGCCAAAAACATTCAGTACTTC. It specifies CASSTGGLAKNIQYF.

The chain uses TRBV6-1 and TRBJ2-7; no definite D call. The CDR3 is 12 residues long. V shed 2 bases and J shed 5 bases, with 7 bases lying between them. In germline, CDR1 is MNHNS, CDR2 SASEGT. The chain's CDR3 is CASSENVDEQYF. The CDR3 DNA reads TGTGCCAGCAGTGAAAATGTAGACGAGCAGTACTTC.

The chain links TRBV11-2 to TRBJ1-6; D is unresolved. CDR3 length: 15 amino acids. Germline lookup yields CDR1 SGHAT and CDR2 FQNNGV. Trimming took 0 bases from V and 6 from J, leaving 9 bases between them. The CDR3 DNA follows: TGTGCCAGCAGCTTAGAGGCGGTATTTAATTCACCCCTCCACTTT. As protein: CASSLEAVFNSPLHF.

The rearrangement uses TRBV28 and TRBJ1-4; a weak D match, TRBD1 (5 bases). Deletions cut 8 bases from V and 7 bases from J, with 14 bases between. The CDR3 consists of 13 residues. Germline V gene lookup returns CDR1 MDHEN and CDR2 SYDVKM. The CDR3 loop is CASGPGFGEKLFF. The CDR3 DNA is TGTGCCAGCGGCCCAGGGTTCGGTGAAAAACTGTTTTTT.